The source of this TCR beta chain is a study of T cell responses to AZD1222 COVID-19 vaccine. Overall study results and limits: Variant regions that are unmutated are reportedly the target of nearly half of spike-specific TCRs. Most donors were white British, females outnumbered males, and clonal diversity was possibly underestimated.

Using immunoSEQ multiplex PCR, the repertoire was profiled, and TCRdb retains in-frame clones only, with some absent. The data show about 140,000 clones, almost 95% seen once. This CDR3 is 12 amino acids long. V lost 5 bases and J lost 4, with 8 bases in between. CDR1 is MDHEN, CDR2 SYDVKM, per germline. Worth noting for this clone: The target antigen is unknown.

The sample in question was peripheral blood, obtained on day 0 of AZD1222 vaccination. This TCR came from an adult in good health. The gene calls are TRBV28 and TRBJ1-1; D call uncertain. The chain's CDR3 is CASSPVVTEAFF. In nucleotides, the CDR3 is TGTGCCAGCAGTCCAGTCGTCACTGAAGCTTTCTTT.